The clone carrying this T cell receptor beta chain was found once. These data originate in a study of blood T cell repertoires in COVID-19. Study in general: Samples taken during acute and convalescent COVID-19 were collected in the United States, Italy and Spain. From T cells, B-cell-depleted T cells, or PBMCs came the material, which was cDNA or gDNA.

The CDR3 has 13 residues. Between the trimmed V and J ends, which lost 7 bases and 1 base, there was a span of 8 bases. Germline V gene lookup returns CDR1 KGHDR and CDR2 SFDVKD. The authors' processing: Amplification of reference gene primers was used by the study to estimate nucleated cell counts. Generated by immunoSEQ multiplex PCR, the TCRdb table keeps only in-frame clones and is missing some. V, J and clone size are those of that table, while D and trimming were read from the DNA. The sample consists of 200,000 to 250,000 clones, about nine tenths of them appearing once. This TCR derives from a man in his 70s with acute or convalescent COVID-19. The rearrangement links TRBV24-1 to TRBJ2-3; D is ambiguous. Material: peripheral blood. CDR3 region: CATSLAGTDTQYF. The CDR3 bases are TGTGCCACCAGCCTCGCGGGCACAGATACGCAGTATTTT.